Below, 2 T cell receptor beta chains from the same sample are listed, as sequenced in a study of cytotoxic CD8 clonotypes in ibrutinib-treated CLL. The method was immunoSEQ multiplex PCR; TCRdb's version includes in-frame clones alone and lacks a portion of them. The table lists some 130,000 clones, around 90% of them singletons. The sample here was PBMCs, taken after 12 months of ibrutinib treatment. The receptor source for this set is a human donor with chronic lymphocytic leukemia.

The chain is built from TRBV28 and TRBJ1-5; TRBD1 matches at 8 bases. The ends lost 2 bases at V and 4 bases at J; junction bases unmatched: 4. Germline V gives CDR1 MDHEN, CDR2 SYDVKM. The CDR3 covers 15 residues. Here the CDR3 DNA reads TGTGCCAGCAGTTTAAGGACAGGGTTAAATCAGCCCCAGCATTTT. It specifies CASSLRTGLNQPQHF. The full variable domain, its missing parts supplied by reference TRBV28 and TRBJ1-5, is DVKVTQSSRYLVKRTGEKVFLECVQDMDHENMFWYRQDPGLGLRLIYFSYDVKMKEKGDIPEGYSVSREKKERFSLILESASTNQTSMYLCASSLRTGLNQPQHFGDGTRLSIL.

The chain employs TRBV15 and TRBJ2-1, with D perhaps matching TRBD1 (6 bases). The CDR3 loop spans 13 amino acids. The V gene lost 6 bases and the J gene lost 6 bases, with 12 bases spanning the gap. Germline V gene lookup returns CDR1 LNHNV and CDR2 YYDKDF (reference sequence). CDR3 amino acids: CATRGTGSNEQFF. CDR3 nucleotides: TGTGCCACCAGAGGCACAGGGAGCAATGAGCAGTTCTTC. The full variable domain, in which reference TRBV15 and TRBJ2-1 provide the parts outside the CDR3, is DAMVIQNPRYQVTQFGKPVTLSCSQTLNHNVMYWYQQKSSQAPKLLFHYYDKDFNNEADTPDNFQSRRPNTSFCFLDIRSPGLGDTAMYLCATRGTGSNEQFFGPGTRLTVL.